This is a list of T cell receptor beta chains from one sample in a study of cytomegalovirus exposure and HLA in healthy donors. Only in-frame clones appear in the TCRdb table, and some are missing; sequencing was by immunoSEQ multiplex PCR. The table records more than 85,000 clones, roughly 89% of them present only once. The sequencing input was PBMCs. The receptors here all came from a young woman in good health and CMV-seronegative. Each CDR3 is given with its conserved first and last residue. The D gene is left open where the match is weak. Clone size is not always given. Where it is, it says once, few, many or a class for expanded clones.

D	size	V	J	CDR3	DNA
TRBD2	NA	TRBV10-1	TRBJ2-2	CALGGQPNTGELFF	TGCGCCTTGGGAGGGCAGCCGAACACCGGGGAGCTGTTTTTT
NA	NA	TRBV29-1	TRBJ2-1	CSVGTRGTYNEQFF	TGCAGCGTTGGAACCCGCGGCACCTACAATGAGCAGTTCTTC
NA	NA	TRBV4-3	TRBJ2-5	CASSQTPHRDSQETQYF	TGCGCCAGCAGCCAAACGCCCCACCGGGACTCGCAAGAGACCCAGTACTTC
NA	NA	TRBV28	TRBJ2-7	CASSFGGTVSYEQYF	TGTGCCAGCAGTTTTGGCGGGACGGTCTCCTACGAGCAGTACTTC
NA	NA	TRBV5-1	TRBJ1-6	CASSLTRRAPTPLHF	TGCGCCAGCAGCTTGACGCGTCGCGCTCCGACACCCCTCCACTTT
TRBD1	NA	TRBV28	TRBJ2-7	CASSTDRGEQYF	TGTGCCAGCAGCACCGACAGGGGCGAGCAGTACTTC
NA	NA	TRBV9	TRBJ1-5	CASSVGPGNQPQHF	TGTGCCAGCAGCGTAGGCCCAGGGAATCAGCCCCAGCATTTT
NA	NA	TRBV7-9	TRBJ2-1	CASSFIGEGEQFF	TGTGCCAGCAGCTTTATAGGGGAAGGTGAGCAGTTCTTC
NA	NA	TRBV30	TRBJ1-1	CASEEAFF	TGTGCCTCGGAGGAAGCTTTCTTT
NA	NA	TRBV7-3	TRBJ1-1	CASSLTRQKDEAFF	TGTGCCAGCAGCTTAACGCGACAGAAAGATGAAGCTTTCTTT
NA	NA	TRBV4-2	TRBJ2-2	CASSQGESNTGELFF	TGTGCCAGCAGCCAAGGGGAGTCGAACACCGGGGAGCTGTTTTTT
NA	NA	TRBV4-1	TRBJ2-7	CASRGTNSYEQYF	TGCGCCAGCAGAGGGACAAACTCCTACGAGCAGTACTTC
TRBD1	NA	TRBV30	TRBJ1-2	CAWSGTVYGYTF	TGTGCCTGGAGCGGGACAGTCTATGGCTACACCTTC
NA	NA	TRBV25-1	TRBJ1-3	CASSAQGFGNTIYF	TGTGCCAGCAGTGCCCAGGGGTTTGGAAACACCATATATTTT
TRBD2	NA	TRBV28	TRBJ2-7	CASRAGWSSYEQYF	TGTGCCAGCAGAGCGGGATGGAGCTCCTACGAGCAGTACTTC
NA	NA	TRBV18	TRBJ2-3	CASSPPSGGRDTQYF	TGTGCCAGCTCACCCCCGAGCGGAGGTAGAGATACGCAGTATTTT
NA	once	TRBV13	TRBJ2-1	CASSPQDEQFF	TGTGCCAGCAGCCCACAAGATGAGCAGTTCTTC
NA	NA	TRBV7-8	TRBJ1-4	CASSFSGVGEKLFF	TGTGCCAGCAGCTTTTCAGGGGTTGGGGAAAAACTGTTTTTT
NA	once	TRBV7-2	TRBJ2-3	CASNNALGTDTQYF	TGTGCCAGCAACAACGCCCTCGGCACAGATACGCAGTATTTT
NA	NA	TRBV5-1	TRBJ1-1	CASSLFTGHTEAFF	TGCGCCAGCAGCTTGTTTACAGGGCACACTGAAGCTTTCTTT
NA	NA	TRBV7-9	TRBJ2-7	CASSFQVPYEQYF	TGTGCCAGCAGCTTCCAGGTTCCCTACGAGCAGTACTTC
NA	NA	TRBV15	TRBJ1-5	CATRINRGFGQPQHF	TGTGCCACCAGAATTAATCGGGGTTTCGGTCAGCCCCAGCATTTT
NA	NA	TRBV28	TRBJ1-1	CASSLWQIRGTEAFF	TGTGCCAGCAGTTTATGGCAGATTAGGGGAACTGAAGCTTTCTTT
TRBD2	NA	TRBV7-3	TRBJ2-1	CASSHDPSGSKNEQFF	TGTGCCAGCAGCCACGACCCCAGCGGGAGTAAAAATGAGCAGTTCTTC
TRBD1	NA	TRBV30	TRBJ2-5	CAWRDRGIGETQYF	TGTGCCTGGAGGGACAGGGGAATCGGGGAGACCCAGTACTTC
TRBD2	NA	TRBV9	TRBJ2-5	CASSVATSGGPSQETQYF	TGTGCCAGCAGCGTAGCGACTAGCGGGGGCCCTAGCCAAGAGACCCAGTACTTC
NA	NA	TRBV7-9	TRBJ2-7	CASSPQGVSYSYEQYF	TGTGCCAGCAGCCCCCAAGGGGTCAGTTACTCCTACGAGCAGTACTTC
TRBD1	NA	TRBV28	TRBJ2-7	CASSPGTARHEQYF	TGTGCCAGCAGTCCGGGGACAGCCCGGCATGAGCAGTACTTC
NA	NA	TRBV28	TRBJ2-7	CASSLKAHEQYF	TGTGCCAGCAGCCTCAAAGCCCACGAGCAGTACTTC
NA	NA	TRBV19	TRBJ2-1	CASSGDWTYNEQFF	TGTGCCAGTAGTGGGGACTGGACCTACAATGAGCAGTTCTTC
TRBD1	NA	TRBV6-5	TRBJ2-2	CASSPRTGAGELFF	TGTGCCAGCAGTCCACGGACAGGGGCCGGGGAGCTGTTTTTT
TRBD2	NA	TRBV6-1	TRBJ2-5	CAGKAGERIQETQYF	TGTGCCGGGAAGGCGGGAGAGAGGATTCAAGAGACCCAGTACTTC
TRBD1	NA	TRBV6-5	TRBJ2-1	CASSSGTGFVDEQFF	TGTGCCAGCAGTTCCGGGACAGGGTTCGTAGATGAGCAGTTCTTC
TRBD1	NA	TRBV4-1	TRBJ2-1	CASSQVGTGYNEQFF	TGCGCCAGCAGCCAAGTCGGGACAGGCTACAATGAGCAGTTCTTC
TRBD2	NA	TRBV11-1	TRBJ2-5	CASSLAYGTSGRYQETQYF	TGTGCCAGCAGCTTAGCGTATGGGACTAGCGGGAGGTACCAAGAGACCCAGTACTTC
NA	NA	TRBV18	TRBJ2-3	CASLLGEADTQYF	TGTGCCAGTCTACTAGGAGAAGCAGATACGCAGTATTTT
NA	NA	TRBV4-3	TRBJ1-1	CASSAQGAGRGFGTEAFF	TGCGCCAGCAGCGCGCAAGGGGCAGGTAGGGGATTTGGCACTGAAGCTTTCTTT
TRBD1	once	TRBV10-3	TRBJ2-7	CAISAPDRGSGEQYF	TGTGCCATCAGTGCCCCGGACAGGGGGTCAGGCGAGCAGTACTTC
TRBD1	NA	TRBV7-2	TRBJ1-2	CASSSRRQGGFYGYTF	TGTGCCAGCAGCTCCCGGAGACAGGGGGGCTTCTATGGCTACACCTTC
TRBD1	NA	TRBV4-3	TRBJ1-6	CASSQEGGLGSPLHF	TGCGCCAGCAGCCAAGAAGGGGGCCTGGGATCACCCCTCCACTTT
NA	NA	TRBV5-1	TRBJ1-2	CASSPLDSQRYGYTF	TGCGCCAGCAGCCCGCTAGACAGCCAACGCTATGGCTACACCTTC
TRBD2	NA	TRBV25-1	TRBJ2-3	CASSGRDPGGAGDTQYF	TGTGCCAGCAGTGGCCGCGACCCCGGGGGGGCCGGAGATACGCAGTATTTT
TRBD2	NA	TRBV29-1	TRBJ2-3	CSVESGTSGSTDTQYF	TGCAGCGTCGAATCCGGGACTAGCGGTAGCACAGATACGCAGTATTTT
TRBD2	NA	TRBV7-3	TRBJ2-3	CASSLRLADTDTQYF	TGTGCCAGCAGCTTAAGGCTAGCGGACACAGATACGCAGTATTTT
NA	NA	TRBV9	TRBJ2-7	CASSVVGGEQYF	TGTGCCAGCAGCGTAGTCGGGGGCGAGCAGTACTTC
TRBD1	NA	TRBV15	TRBJ1-1	CATSRDQWGQQFRYAFF	TGTGCCACCAGCAGAGATCAATGGGGACAGCAGTTCAGGTACGCTTTCTTT
TRBD1	NA	TRBV2	TRBJ1-1	CAKLGQGTIEAFF	TGTGCCAAACTCGGACAGGGAACGATCGAAGCTTTCTTT
TRBD1	NA	TRBV7-7	TRBJ2-7	CASSPGTGNYEQYF	TGTGCTAGCAGCCCCGGGACAGGGAACTACGAGCAGTACTTC
NA	NA	TRBV12-2	TRBJ2-7	CASRLPPGQGAYEQYF	TGTGCAAGTCGCCTCCCCCCGGGACAGGGGGCCTACGAGCAGTACTTC
NA	NA	TRBV19	TRBJ1-5	CASKAGRPNQPQHF	TGTGCCAGTAAAGCTGGCAGGCCCAATCAGCCCCAGCATTTT
TRBD2	NA	TRBV29-1	TRBJ2-7	CSVVPPGGAPHEQYF	TGCAGCGTTGTCCCGCCGGGGGGGGCGCCTCACGAGCAGTACTTC
NA	NA	TRBV5-8	TRBJ1-1	CARIRGNTEAFF	TGTGCCAGGATTCGGGGGAACACTGAAGCTTTCTTT
TRBD1	once	TRBV29-1	TRBJ2-6	CSVPTGGFTDSGANVLTF	TGCAGCGTTCCAACAGGGGGCTTTACGGACTCTGGGGCCAACGTCCTGACTTTC
NA	NA	TRBV7-8	TRBJ1-3	CASRFGSGNTIYF	TGTGCCAGCAGGTTTGGGAGCGGAAACACCATATATTTT